One sample yielded the 20 T cell receptor beta chains listed below, sequenced in a study of T cell responses to AZD1222 COVID-19 vaccine. TCRdb's copy holds only in-frame clones and misses some; the assay was immunoSEQ multiplex PCR. The sample comprises 150,000 to 200,000 clones, around 94% of which are singletons, and 2.6% rests with the top ten. The material sequenced was peripheral blood, taken on day 0 of AZD1222 vaccination. The source of these receptors is an adult in good health.

The chain is built from TRBV10-3 and TRBJ1-1; weak D call: TRBD1 (5 bases). Germline CDR1 reads ENHRY; CDR2 reads SYGVKD. Trimming left V 0 bases short and J 0 bases short, with 8 bases between. This CDR3 contains 15 residues. The CDR3 loop reads CAISESRQMNTEAFF. The CDR3 nucleotides read TGTGCCATCAGTGAGTCGCGACAGATGAACACTGAAGCTTTCTTT.

This chain joins TRBV7-9 and TRBJ2-5; D is perhaps TRBD2 (6 bases). In germline, CDR1 is SEHNR, CDR2 FQNEAQ (reference sequence). This CDR3 has 13 amino acids. Between the trimmed V and J ends, which lost 3 bases and 4 bases, there was a span of 9 bases. This chain's CDR3 is CASSFEGGETQYF. CDR3 nucleotide sequence: TGTGCCAGCAGCTTTGAGGGAGGAGAGACCCAGTACTTC.

This chain uses TRBV5-1 with TRBJ2-1; 15 nucleotides agree with TRBD2. Trimming removed 5 bases from V and 8 bases from J; junction bases left unmatched: 17. The CDR3 totals 19 residues. Germline V gene data show CDR1 as SGHRS and CDR2 as YFSETQ. DNA of the CDR3: TGCGCCAGCAGTATTTCCGGGACTAGCGGGAGGAGAAGGGGGGATGAGCAGTTCTTC. This codes for CASSISGTSGRRRGDEQFF.

In this sample, this clone turned up a few times. The chain couples TRBV3-1 (or the pseudogene TRBV3-2) to TRBJ1-5; 9 nucleotides align to TRBD1. Germline assignment: CDR1 LGHDT and CDR2 YNNKEL (reference sequence). The V and J ends lost 4 bases and 7 bases, in that order; junction bases with no gene match: 5. This CDR3 is 14 amino acids long. Written as DNA, the CDR3 is TGTGCCAGCAGCCCCGGGACAGGGCGCCAGCCCCAGCATTTT. Its translation is CASSPGTGRQPQHF.

This clone was seen once. This sequence joins TRBV6-1 and TRBJ2-7; possibly TRBD1 or TRBD2 for D (5 bases each). The CDR3 runs to 14 residues. CDR1 is MNHNS and CDR2 is SASEGT in the germline V gene. V dropped 0 bases and J dropped 4 bases, with 10 bases sitting between them. The CDR3 is CASSEAGTVYEQYF. CDR3 coding DNA: TGTGCCAGCAGTGAAGCAGGGACGGTGTACGAGCAGTACTTC.

The chain combines TRBV6-5 with TRBJ1-1; possible D gene TRBD1, 5 bases. The CDR3 contains 12 residues. The V gene's germline CDR1 is MNHEY and CDR2 SVGAGI. Deletions cut 6 bases from V and 7 bases from J, with 12 bases between. Here the CDR3 DNA reads TGTGCCAGCAGCTATAGGGACGGTGAAGCTTTCTTT. Protein sequence: CASSYRDGEAFF.

The rearrangement joins TRBV12-3 or TRBV12-4 to TRBJ1-1; D remains ambiguous. CDR3 size: 13 residues. V gave up 1 base and J gave up 11 bases, with 14 bases separating them. The CDR3 bases are TGTGCCAGCAGTTTAGGTGCCCCGGGTAGGGCTTTCTTT. Encoded protein: CASSLGAPGRAFF.

CDR3 bases: TGTGCCAGCAGTCCCCGAAGAACAGGGGGTTGGGACAATGAGCAGTTCTTC. Amino acid sequence: CASSPRRTGGWDNEQFF. The V and J genes are TRBV27 and TRBJ2-1; 8 nucleotides match TRBD1. This CDR3 is built from 17 residues. The germline gives CDR1 MNHEY, CDR2 SMNVEV (reference sequence). The J segment lost 5 bases and the V segment lost 5 bases, leaving 14 bases of the junction unmatched.

The chain has TRBV7-9 and TRBJ2-7; D is unresolved. Trimming pared 1 base from V and 3 bases from J, leaving 10 bases between. Germline V gives CDR1 SEHNR, CDR2 FQNEAQ (reference sequence). The CDR3 is made up of 14 amino acids. The CDR3 DNA sequence: TGTGCCAGCAGCTTAGGTCTGGACCGCTACGAGCAGTACTTC. Residues: CASSLGLDRYEQYF.

A single count supports this clone. The V call is TRBV3-1 (or the pseudogene TRBV3-2), the J call TRBJ2-1, with TRBD2 matching over 12 bases. J gave up 1 base and V 0 bases, and 16 bases lay outside the gene matches. This CDR3 is built from 22 residues. Germline lookup yields CDR1 LGHDT and CDR2 YNNKEL (reference sequence). CDR3 protein: CASSQELKSGLAGPRSYNEQFF. In nucleotides, the CDR3 is TGTGCCAGCAGCCAAGAATTAAAGTCGGGACTAGCGGGCCCGAGGTCCTACAATGAGCAGTTCTTC.

This clone was seen a single time. The chain couples TRBV4-1 to TRBJ2-7; possibly TRBD1 or TRBD2 for D (5 bases each). Looked up from germline, CDR1 is MGHRA and CDR2 is YSYEKL. CDR3 size: 15 residues. Trimming took off 5 bases at V and 0 bases at J, with 14 bases between the two ends. This chain's CDR3 is CASSGTDFSSYEQYF. CDR3 nucleotides: TGCGCCAGCAGCGGGACGGACTTTAGCTCCTACGAGCAGTACTTC.

The chain recombines TRBV6-5 with TRBJ2-5; D is unclear. There are 13 residues in the CDR3. Between the trimmed V and J ends, which lost 2 bases and 2 bases, there was a span of 6 bases. Germline CDR1 and CDR2: MNHEY and SVGAGI. CDR3 nucleotide sequence: TGTGCCAGCAGTTACGCGGAGCAAGAGACCCAGTACTTC. This codes for CASSYAEQETQYF.

The chain has TRBV6-1 and TRBJ1-2, with D possibly matching TRBD1 (6 bases). This CDR3 comprises 14 residues. Germline CDR1 and CDR2: MNHNS and SASEGT. The V and J ends lost 2 bases and 5 bases respectively, with 12 bases between them. This CDR3 reads CASSEQTGGYGYTF. CDR3 coding DNA: TGTGCCAGCAGTGAACAGACAGGCGGATATGGCTACACCTTC.

This rearrangement joins TRBV3-1 (or the pseudogene TRBV3-2) to TRBJ1-2; 8 bases match TRBD1. V lost 1 base and J lost 7; bases outside the gene matches: 5. Looked up from germline, CDR1 is LGHDT and CDR2 is YNNKEL (reference sequence). The CDR3 runs to 14 residues. The CDR3 loop is CASSQVAGGGGYTF. The DNA of the CDR3 is TGTGCCAGCAGCCAAGTCGCAGGGGGCGGTGGCTACACCTTC.

This chain links TRBV29-1 with TRBJ2-3, with TRBD2 matching 12 bases. There are 15 residues in the CDR3. Germline V CDR1 and CDR2: SQVTM, ANQGSEA. The ends lost 1 base at V and 6 bases at J; junction bases unmatched: 5. The CDR3 spells CSVEGASGRGDTQYF. CDR3 bases: TGCAGCGTTGAAGGGGCTAGCGGGAGGGGGGATACGCAGTATTTT.

V usage is TRBV18 and J usage is TRBJ1-1, with D perhaps matching TRBD1 (5 bases). The V gene lost 6 bases and the J gene lost 1 base, with 15 bases spanning the gap. This CDR3 spans 15 amino acids. Germline V gene data show CDR1 as KGHSH and CDR2 as LQKENI. For the CDR3, the DNA is TGTGCCAGCTCGTACCTGGGGGGAGGGAACACTGAAGCTTTCTTT. This codes for CASSYLGGGNTEAFF.

CDR3 sequence reads: CATSRDHVAAAAYEQYF. DNA for the CDR3: TGTGCCACCAGCAGAGATCATGTGGCCGCTGCCGCCTACGAGCAGTACTTC. V gene TRBV15 combines with J gene TRBJ2-7; D ambiguous. The CDR3 is 17 amino acids. Germline V gives CDR1 LNHNV, CDR2 YYDKDF (reference sequence). Between the trimmed V and J ends, which lost 0 bases and 2 bases, there was a span of 17 bases. Looking up the rest from reference TRBV15 and TRBJ2-7 gives the full variable domain: DAMVIQNPRYQVTQFGKPVTLSCSQTLNHNVMYWYQQKSSQAPKLLFHYYDKDFNNEADTPDNFQSRRPNTSFCFLDIRSPGLGDTAMYLCATSRDHVAAAAYEQYFGPGTRLTVT.

The chain combines TRBV3-1 (or the pseudogene TRBV3-2) with TRBJ2-2; D perhaps matches TRBD2 (5 bases). Trimming left V 4 bases short and J 5 bases short, with 8 bases between. This CDR3 comprises 13 residues. Germline V gene data show CDR1 as LGHDT and CDR2 as YNNKEL (reference sequence). CDR3 DNA sequence: TGTGCCAGCAGCCCCGGAGGTACCGGGGAGCTGTTTTTT. This translates into CASSPGGTGELFF.

The chain has TRBV19 and TRBJ1-5; no clear D gene. V shed 5 bases and J shed 6 bases, with 5 bases lying between them. Germline V CDR1 and CDR2: LNHDA, SQIVND (reference sequence). The CDR3 sequence is 11 residues long. Written as DNA, the CDR3 is TGTGCCAGTAGTTCCGGTCAGCCCCAGCATTTT. As protein: CASSSGQPQHF.

The rearrangement uses TRBV6-5 and TRBJ1-2; TRBD1 matches at 10 bases. This CDR3 has 14 amino acids. Germline CDR1 is MNHEY and CDR2 is SVGAGI. The CDR3 coding sequence is TGTGGCAGTATACTCGGGACAGGGGACTATGGCTACACCTTC. Translation: CGSILGTGDYGYTF.